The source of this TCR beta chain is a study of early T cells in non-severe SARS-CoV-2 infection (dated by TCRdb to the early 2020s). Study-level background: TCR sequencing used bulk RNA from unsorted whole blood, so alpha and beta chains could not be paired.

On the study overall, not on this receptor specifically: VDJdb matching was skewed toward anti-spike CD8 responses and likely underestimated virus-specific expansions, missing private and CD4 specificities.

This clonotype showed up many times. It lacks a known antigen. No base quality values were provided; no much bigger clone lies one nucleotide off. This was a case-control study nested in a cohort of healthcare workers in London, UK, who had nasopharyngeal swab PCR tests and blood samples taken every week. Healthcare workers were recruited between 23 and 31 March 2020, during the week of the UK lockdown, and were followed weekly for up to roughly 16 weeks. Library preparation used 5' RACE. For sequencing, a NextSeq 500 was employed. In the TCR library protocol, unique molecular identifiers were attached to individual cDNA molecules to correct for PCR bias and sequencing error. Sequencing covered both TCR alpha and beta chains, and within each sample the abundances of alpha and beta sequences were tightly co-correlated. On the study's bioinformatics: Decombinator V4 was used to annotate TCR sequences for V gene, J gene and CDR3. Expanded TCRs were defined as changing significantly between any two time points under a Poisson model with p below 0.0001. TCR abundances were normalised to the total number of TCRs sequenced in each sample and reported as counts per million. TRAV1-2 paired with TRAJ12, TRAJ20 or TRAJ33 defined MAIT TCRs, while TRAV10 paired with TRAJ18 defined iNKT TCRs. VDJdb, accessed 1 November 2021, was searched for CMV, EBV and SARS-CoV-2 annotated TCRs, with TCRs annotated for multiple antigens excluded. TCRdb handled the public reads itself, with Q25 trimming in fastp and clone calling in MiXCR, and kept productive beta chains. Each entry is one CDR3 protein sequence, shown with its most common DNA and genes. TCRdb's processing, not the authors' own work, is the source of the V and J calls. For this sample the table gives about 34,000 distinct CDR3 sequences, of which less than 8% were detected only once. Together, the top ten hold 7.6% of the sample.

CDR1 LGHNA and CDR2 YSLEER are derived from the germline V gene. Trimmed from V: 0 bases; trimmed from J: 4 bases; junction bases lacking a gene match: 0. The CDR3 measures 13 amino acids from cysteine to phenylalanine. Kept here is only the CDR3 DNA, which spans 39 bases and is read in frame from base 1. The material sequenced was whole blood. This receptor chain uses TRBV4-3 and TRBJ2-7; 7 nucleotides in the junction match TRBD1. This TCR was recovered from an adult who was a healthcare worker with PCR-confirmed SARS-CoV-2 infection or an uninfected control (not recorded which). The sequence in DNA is TGCGCCAGCAGCCAAGACAGGGGGTACGAGCAGTACTTC. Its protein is CASSQDRGYEQYF.